This record concerns one T cell receptor beta chain sequence. Its target is not known. The CDR3 sequence is 15 residues long. The germline V gene has CDR1 SGHRS and CDR2 YFSETQ. V gave up 0 bases and J gave up 3 bases, with 11 bases separating them. The data belong to a study of early T cells in non-severe SARS-CoV-2 infection. Study outcomes and limitations: Matching results from VDJdb favored anti-spike CD8 responses, leaving private and CD4 specificities undetected.

Separate cDNA molecules each had unique molecular identifiers attached to them. TCRdb independently ran MiXCR on the 5' RACE reads; one entry per CDR3 protein. Counted here are some 80,000 distinct CDR3 sequences, approximately 12% occurring once; the ten biggest clones make up roughly 3.1%. The chain combines TRBV5-1 with TRBJ2-3; possibly TRBD1 for D (5 bases). What was sequenced was whole blood. The source of this sequence is an adult who was a healthcare worker with PCR-confirmed SARS-CoV-2 infection or an uninfected control (not recorded which). The CDR3 is CASSLVGAGTDTQYF. The CDR3 DNA reads as TGCGCCAGCAGCTTGGTCGGAGCAGGGACAGATACGCAGTATTTT.